These 29 T cell receptor beta chains share one sample of origin, sequenced in a study of shared clonotypes between healthy human individuals. The naive CD8 population came from CD45RO-negative cells selected for CCR7, without terminally differentiated effector memory CD45RA+ cells. Some clones are missing from TCRdb's copy, which holds only in-frame ones; the method was immunoSEQ multiplex PCR. The table lists nearly 600,000 clones, nearly 97% of them singletons, with 0.11% in the top ten. Sequencing used naive CD8+ T cells sorted from blood. The receptors were gathered from a woman aged 25 to 39 in good health.

The chain recombines TRBV19 with TRBJ1-1, with TRBD1 identical over 12 bases. The J segment lost 0 bases and the V segment lost 5 bases, leaving 10 bases of the junction unmatched. Germline V gives CDR1 LNHDA, CDR2 SQIVND (reference sequence). This CDR3 comprises 18 residues. The CDR3 DNA reads as TGTGCCAGTAGTCCGGGACAGGGGGCCTACATCATGAACACTGAAGCTTTCTTT. It is translated as CASSPGQGAYIMNTEAFF.

V gene TRBV6-5 combines with J gene TRBJ2-1; perhaps D is TRBD1 or TRBD2 (5 bases each). The germline V and J ends were trimmed by 0 bases and 6 bases, with 12 bases remaining between them. This CDR3 contains 15 residues. Germline assignment: CDR1 MNHEY and CDR2 SVGAGI. The CDR3, as DNA: TGTGCCAGCAGTTACTCAGGGACGGTTGGCAATGAGCAGTTCTTC. Protein: CASSYSGTVGNEQFF.

The chain joins TRBV5-6 to TRBJ1-1; D ambiguous. Germline assignment: CDR1 SGHDT and CDR2 YYEEEE. V was shortened by 3 bases and J by 11 bases, with 17 bases between the two germline ends. This CDR3 has 13 residues. Here the CDR3 DNA reads TGTGCCAGCAGCTCCAACCTTAGGAAATCTGCTTTCTTT. Protein: CASSSNLRKSAFF.

The table lists this clone with a count of one. CDR3 in DNA: TGCGCCAGCAGCCAAGTCCGGACAGGGCGAACTGAAGCTTTCTTT. Its protein product is CASSQVRTGRTEAFF. V and J are TRBV4-1 and TRBJ1-1, with 8 bases aligning to TRBD1. V dropped 1 base and J dropped 5; count of bases not matched to a gene: 6. The CDR3 runs 15 residues. Germline assignment: CDR1 MGHRA and CDR2 YSYEKL.

This chain connects TRBV11-2 to TRBJ2-3, with TRBD1 matching over 7 bases. V shed 6 bases and J 2 bases; nucleotides not matched to a gene: 5. Germline V gives CDR1 SGHAT, CDR2 FQNNGV. There are 14 residues in the CDR3. CDR3 sequence (DNA): TGTGCCAGCAGTCTGACAGGGACCACAGATACGCAGTATTTT. Protein sequence: CASSLTGTTDTQYF.

The rearrangement joins TRBV28 to TRBJ1-1; D remains ambiguous. Germline CDR1 reads MDHEN; CDR2 reads SYDVKM. The CDR3 runs to 14 residues. Trimming pared 7 bases from V and 2 bases from J, leaving 14 bases between. CDR3 DNA: TGTGCCAGCACCTACTTTATGGGTAACACTGAAGCTTTCTTT. This encodes CASTYFMGNTEAFF.

The V gene is TRBV27, the J gene TRBJ2-2; TRBD2 agrees at 12 bases. The V segment lost 3 bases and the J segment 7 bases; nucleotides outside the gene matches: 3. The CDR3 spans 15 residues. Germline CDR1 reads MNHEY; CDR2 reads SMNVEV (reference sequence). CDR3 loop: CASSFLAGGVGELFF. CDR3 DNA sequence: TGTGCCAGCAGTTTTCTAGCGGGAGGGGTCGGGGAGCTGTTTTTT.

The chain carries TRBV5-1 and TRBJ1-3; no firm D call. The germline gives CDR1 SGHRS, CDR2 YFSETQ. V was pared by 0 bases and J by 6 bases, with 13 bases between. The CDR3 contains 15 residues. The CDR3 DNA reads TGCGCCAGCAGCTTGGCCGGTTGGCCCCCAAACACCATATATTTT. Translating it yields CASSLAGWPPNTIYF.

The chain couples TRBV7-9 to TRBJ2-7; TRBD2 agrees at 7 bases. The CDR3 has 15 residues. After removal of 6 bases from V and 3 bases from J, the junction contained 11 bases not matched to a gene. The germline gives CDR1 SEHNR, CDR2 FQNEAQ (reference sequence). The CDR3 reads CASRGLGRDYYEQYF. The CDR3, as DNA: TGTGCCAGCAGGGGACTCGGACGGGACTACTACGAGCAGTACTTC. Filled out from reference TRBV7-9 and TRBJ2-7, the complete variable domain reads DTGVSQNPRHKITKRGQNVTFRCDPISEHNRLYWYRQTLGQGPEFLTYFQNEAQLEKSRLLSDRFSAERPKGSFSTLEIQRTEQGDSAMYLCASRGLGRDYYEQYFGPGTRLTVT.

The rearrangement uses TRBV11-2 and TRBJ2-7; D not resolved. CDR3 size: 16 residues. Germline CDR1 reads SGHAT; CDR2 reads FQNNGV. Between the trimmed V and J ends, which lost 5 bases and 2 bases, there was a span of 19 bases. Written as DNA, the CDR3 is TGTGCCAGCAGCGGCGTCGGGCTCCATATGGCCTACGAGCAGTACTTC. As protein: CASSGVGLHMAYEQYF.

The rearrangement links TRBV6-4 to TRBJ1-1; D remains unclear. This CDR3 region has 14 residues. Trimming left V 4 bases short and J 4 bases short, with 13 bases between. The germline gives CDR1 MRHNA, CDR2 SNTAGT. CDR3 region: CASSASPEGTEAFF. CDR3 DNA sequence: TGTGCCAGCAGTGCGTCCCCAGAGGGCACTGAAGCTTTCTTT.

This chain joins TRBV4-2 and TRBJ1-5; D gene unclear. From germline, CDR1 is LGHNA and CDR2 YNFKEQ. Between the trimmed V and J ends, which lost 5 bases and 4 bases, there was a span of 15 bases. The CDR3 runs to 15 residues. The CDR3 bases are TGTGCCAGCAGCTTGTATCCGGAGGCAAATCAGCCCCAGCATTTT. Protein sequence: CASSLYPEANQPQHF.

The chain joins TRBV11-2 to TRBJ2-7; TRBD2 is a possible D gene (5 bases). The CDR3 has 13 amino acids. Germline V gene data show CDR1 as SGHAT and CDR2 as FQNNGV. Trimming took off 0 bases at V and 7 bases at J, with 10 bases between the two ends. The CDR3 DNA sequence: TGTGCCAGCAGCTTAGATATCGGAGGTGAGCAGTACTTC. This gives the protein CASSLDIGGEQYF.

Concerning this clone: Other nucleotide sequences from this sample produce the same CDR3. The chain combines TRBV28 with TRBJ2-7; 11 nucleotides align to TRBD2. The CDR3 runs 14 residues. Trimming took 2 bases from V and 3 from J; bases not matched to a gene: 0. The germline V gene encodes CDR1 MDHEN and CDR2 SYDVKM. The CDR3 loop is CASSLTSGSYEQYF. Written as DNA, the CDR3 is TGTGCCAGCAGTTTAACTAGCGGGAGCTACGAGCAGTACTTC.

The gene calls are TRBV9 and TRBJ1-1, with a tentative D call TRBD1 (6 bases). With 0 bases removed from V and 7 bases from J, the gap between germline ends came to 13 bases. The length of the CDR3 is 14 residues. Germline values: CDR1 SGDLS, CDR2 YYNGEE. CDR3 coding DNA: TGTGCCAGCAGCGTAGGACAGGCGCCCGTTGAAGCTTTCTTT. Translation gives CASSVGQAPVEAFF.

V usage is TRBV5-6 and J usage is TRBJ2-3; TRBD1 or TRBD2 may be the D gene (5 bases each). The CDR3 runs to 16 residues. Germline values: CDR1 SGHDT, CDR2 YYEEEE. Trimming removed 0 bases from V and 2 bases from J, with 13 bases in between. DNA for the CDR3: TGTGCCAGCAGCTTGGGGCAGATAGGGACCACAGATACGCAGTATTTT. This gives the protein CASSLGQIGTTDTQYF. Complete variable domain (other parts from reference TRBV5-6 and TRBJ2-3): DAGVTQSPTHLIKTRGQQVTLRCSPKSGHDTVSWYQQALGQGPQFIFQYYEEEERQRGNFPDRFSGHQFPNYSSELNVNALLLGDSALYLCASSLGQIGTTDTQYFGPGTRLTVL.

Regarding this clone: This sample also contains other DNA sequences that code for the same CDR3. This sequence joins TRBV29-1 and TRBJ2-3; 7 bases agree with TRBD2. Trimming at V came to 4 bases and at J to 4 bases, leaving 8 bases not matched to a gene. CDR3 length equals 14 residues. CDR1 is SQVTM and CDR2 is ANQGSEA in the germline V gene. The CDR3 sequence is CSVGGGRVPDTQYF. The CDR3, as DNA: TGCAGCGTTGGGGGCGGGAGAGTGCCAGATACGCAGTATTTT.

V and J are TRBV5-1 and TRBJ1-2; TRBD1 might be the D (5 bases). Germline V CDR1 and CDR2: SGHRS, YFSETQ. The length of the CDR3 is 15 residues. The ends were cut back, 2 bases at V and 3 bases at J, with 14 bases in the middle. Here the CDR3 reads CASSFTGAADYGYTF. As DNA, the CDR3 is TGCGCCAGCAGCTTTACCGGGGCTGCGGACTATGGCTACACCTTC.

In DNA form, the CDR3 reads TGTGCCAGCAGCTCCGAGGAATTAGAGACCCAGTACTTC. The encoded protein is CASSSEELETQYF. V usage is TRBV5-4 and J usage is TRBJ2-5; D is ambiguous. There are 13 residues in the CDR3. Germline values: CDR1 SGHNT, CDR2 YYREEE (reference sequence). Trimming pared 3 bases from V and 4 bases from J, leaving 10 bases between.

The genes are TRBV19 and TRBJ2-1; D is unclear. Germline values: CDR1 LNHDA, CDR2 SQIVND (reference sequence). V lost 7 bases and J 6 bases, leaving 10 bases between the germline ends. The CDR3 has 12 residues. The CDR3 bases are TGTGCCAGTATCTCTTTCGGCAATGAGCAGTTCTTC. It codes for CASISFGNEQFF.

The V and J genes are TRBV13 and TRBJ2-1; TRBD1 is a possible D gene (6 bases). V was shortened by 0 bases and J by 2 bases, with 11 bases between the two germline ends. The CDR3 consists of 16 residues. Germline CDR1 is PRHDT and CDR2 is FYEKMQ (reference sequence). The CDR3 nucleotides are TGTGCCAGCAGCTTAGGGCAGGGGCTGGCCTACAATGAGCAGTTCTTC. Translating gives CASSLGQGLAYNEQFF.

The chain employs TRBV28 and TRBJ2-1; 9 nucleotides align to TRBD1. After removal of 7 bases from V and 4 bases from J, the junction contained 5 bases not matched to a gene. CDR3 length: 14 residues. The germline gives CDR1 MDHEN, CDR2 SYDVKM. The CDR3 sequence is CASTSGQGYNEQFF. The DNA of the CDR3 is TGTGCCAGCACTTCCGGACAGGGGTACAATGAGCAGTTCTTC.

The J gene is TRBJ2-1, the V gene TRBV28; 13 bases map to TRBD2. CDR3 size: 15 residues. Trimming at V came to 6 bases and at J to 4 bases, leaving 3 bases not matched to a gene. Germline V lookup: CDR1 MDHEN, CDR2 SYDVKM. DNA for the CDR3: TGTGCCAGCAGCCTGGGACTAGCGGGATACAATGAGCAGTTCTTC. It codes for CASSLGLAGYNEQFF.

The chain carries TRBV9 and TRBJ2-1; the match to TRBD2 covers 8 bases. With V trimmed by 0 bases and J by 4 bases, 6 bases remained unmatched. Germline CDR1 SGDLS, CDR2 YYNGEE. The CDR3 has 16 residues. The CDR3 region has the DNA TGTGCCAGCAGCGTAGGCGAGCGGGAGAGGTACAATGAGCAGTTCTTC. This translates into CASSVGERERYNEQFF. The whole variable domain, remainder taken from reference TRBV9 and TRBJ2-1, is DSGVTQTPKHLITATGQRVTLRCSPRSGDLSVYWYQQSLDQGLQFLIQYYNGEERAKGNILERFSAQQFPDLHSELNLSSLELGDSALYFCASSVGERERYNEQFFGPGTRLTVL.

The chain joins TRBV27 to TRBJ2-7; TRBD1 or TRBD2 may be the D gene (6 bases each). Germline V lookup: CDR1 MNHEY, CDR2 SMNVEV (reference sequence). CDR3 size: 15 residues. V was clipped by 2 bases and J by 3 bases, with 14 bases between them. DNA of the CDR3: TGTGCCAGCAGTTTAGGAGGGGGTCGAAGCTACGAGCAGTACTTC. It yields the protein CASSLGGGRSYEQYF.

CDR3 residues: CASTPGGLVEQYF. DNA for the CDR3: TGTGCCAGCACCCCCGGGGGCCTCGTGGAGCAGTACTTC. The chain is built from TRBV5-6 and TRBJ2-7; D possibly matches TRBD1 or TRBD2 (6 bases each). V lost 6 bases and J 7 bases, leaving 17 bases between the germline ends. The germline V gene has CDR1 SGHDT and CDR2 YYEEEE. This CDR3 contains 13 residues.

The CDR3 here is CASSRTSGPLSYEQYF. CDR3 sequence (DNA): TGCGCCAGCAGCCGGACTAGCGGGCCGCTCTCCTACGAGCAGTACTTC. The rearrangement uses TRBV5-1 and TRBJ2-7, with 11 bases matching TRBD2. CDR1 and CDR2 (germline): SGHRS, YFSETQ. The CDR3 has 16 residues. Trimming removed 4 bases from V and 0 bases from J; junction bases left unmatched: 6.

The chain is built from TRBV4-1 and TRBJ2-7, with D perhaps TRBD2 (6 bases). The V end lost 2 bases, the J end lost 6 bases, and 14 bases lay between the germline ends. Germline CDR1 and CDR2: MGHRA and YSYEKL. The CDR3 is made up of 14 amino acids. The CDR3 bases are TGCGCCAGCAGCCAAATCGGGTACGGGGGCGAGCAGTACTTC. Its translation is CASSQIGYGGEQYF.

The chain employs TRBV30 and TRBJ1-2; D uncertain. With 5 bases removed from V and 2 bases from J, the gap between germline ends came to 9 bases. CDR3 size: 12 residues. CDR1 and CDR2 (germline): GTSNPN, SVGIG (reference sequence). This CDR3 is CAWLQPNYGYTF. As DNA, the CDR3 is TGTGCCTGGCTGCAGCCCAACTATGGCTACACCTTC.